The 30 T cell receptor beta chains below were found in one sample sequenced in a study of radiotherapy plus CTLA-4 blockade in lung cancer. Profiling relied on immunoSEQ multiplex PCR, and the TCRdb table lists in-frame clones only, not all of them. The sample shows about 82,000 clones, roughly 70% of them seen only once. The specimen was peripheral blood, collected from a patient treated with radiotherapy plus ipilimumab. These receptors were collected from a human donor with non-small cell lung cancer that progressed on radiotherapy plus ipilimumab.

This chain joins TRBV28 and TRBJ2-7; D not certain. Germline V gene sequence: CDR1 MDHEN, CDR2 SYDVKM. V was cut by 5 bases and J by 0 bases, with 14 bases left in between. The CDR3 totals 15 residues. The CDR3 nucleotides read TGTGCCAGCAGTCCTCCGTCTGGCGTCTCCTACGAGCAGTACTTC. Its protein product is CASSPPSGVSYEQYF.

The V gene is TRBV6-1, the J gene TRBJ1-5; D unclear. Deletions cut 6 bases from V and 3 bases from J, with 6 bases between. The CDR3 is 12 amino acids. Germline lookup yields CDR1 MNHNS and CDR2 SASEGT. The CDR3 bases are TGTGCCAGCAGCCCCGACAATCAGCCCCAGCATTTT. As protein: CASSPDNQPQHF.

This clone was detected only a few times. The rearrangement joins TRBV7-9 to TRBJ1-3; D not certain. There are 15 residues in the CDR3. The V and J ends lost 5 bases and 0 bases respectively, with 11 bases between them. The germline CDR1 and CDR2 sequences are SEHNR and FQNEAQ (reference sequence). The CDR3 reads CASSPGGSSGNTIYF. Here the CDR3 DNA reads TGTGCCAGCAGCCCCGGCGGGAGCTCTGGAAACACCATATATTTT.

The DNA of the CDR3 is TGTGCCTGGATGAAGGATAATTCACCCCTCCACTTT. It is translated as CAWMKDNSPLHF. The chain links TRBV30 to TRBJ1-6; D is uncertain. CDR1 is GTSNPN, CDR2 SVGIG, per germline (reference sequence). V was pared by 4 bases and J by 5 bases, with 6 bases between. There are 12 residues in the CDR3. The variable domain in full, completed from reference TRBV30 and TRBJ1-6, reads SQTIHQWPATLVQPVGSPLSLECTVEGTSNPNLYWYRQAAGRGLQLLFYSVGIGQISSEVPQNLSASRPQDRQFILSSKKLLLSDSGFYLCAWMKDNSPLHFGNGTRLTVT.

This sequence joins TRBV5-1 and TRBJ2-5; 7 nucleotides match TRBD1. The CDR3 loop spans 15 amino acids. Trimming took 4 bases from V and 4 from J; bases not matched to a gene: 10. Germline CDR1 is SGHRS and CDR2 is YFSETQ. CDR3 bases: TGCGCCAGCAGCGTTGACAGGGTTGGTTTAGAGACCCAGTACTTC. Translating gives CASSVDRVGLETQYF.

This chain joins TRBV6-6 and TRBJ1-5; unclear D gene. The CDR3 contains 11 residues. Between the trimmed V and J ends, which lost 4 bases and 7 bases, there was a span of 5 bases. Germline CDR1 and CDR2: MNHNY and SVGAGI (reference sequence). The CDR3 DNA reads TGTGCCAGCAGTTCCCGGCAGCCCCAGCATTTT. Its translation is CASSSRQPQHF.

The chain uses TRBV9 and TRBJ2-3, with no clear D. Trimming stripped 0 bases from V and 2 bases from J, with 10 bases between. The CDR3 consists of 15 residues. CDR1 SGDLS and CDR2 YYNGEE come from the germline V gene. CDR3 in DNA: TGTGCCAGCAGCGTAGCAGTAACTTCCACAGATACGCAGTATTTT. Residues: CASSVAVTSTDTQYF. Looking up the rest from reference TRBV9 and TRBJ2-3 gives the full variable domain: DSGVTQTPKHLITATGQRVTLRCSPRSGDLSVYWYQQSLDQGLQFLIQYYNGEERAKGNILERFSAQQFPDLHSELNLSSLELGDSALYFCASSVAVTSTDTQYFGPGTRLTVL.

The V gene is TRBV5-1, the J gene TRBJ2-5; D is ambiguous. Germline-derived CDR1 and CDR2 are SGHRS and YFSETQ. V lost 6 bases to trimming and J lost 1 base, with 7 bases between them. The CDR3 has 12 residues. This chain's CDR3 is CASTETQETQYF. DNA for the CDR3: TGCGCCAGCACCGAAACCCAAGAGACCCAGTACTTC.

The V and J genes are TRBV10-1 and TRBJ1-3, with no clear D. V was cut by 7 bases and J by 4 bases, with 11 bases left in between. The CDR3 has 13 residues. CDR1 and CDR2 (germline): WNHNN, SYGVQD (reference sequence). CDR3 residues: CASKVDMGNTIYF. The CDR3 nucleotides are TGCGCCAGCAAAGTAGACATGGGAAACACCATATATTTT.

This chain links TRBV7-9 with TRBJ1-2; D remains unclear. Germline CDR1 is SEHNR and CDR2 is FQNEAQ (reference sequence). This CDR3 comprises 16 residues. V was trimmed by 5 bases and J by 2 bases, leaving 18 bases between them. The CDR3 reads CASSPSPLTWNYGYTF. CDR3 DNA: TGTGCCAGCAGCCCCTCTCCCCTAACCTGGAACTATGGCTACACCTTC.

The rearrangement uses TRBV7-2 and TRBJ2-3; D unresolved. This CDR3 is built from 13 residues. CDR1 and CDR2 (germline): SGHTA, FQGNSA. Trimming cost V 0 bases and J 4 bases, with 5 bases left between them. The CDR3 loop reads CASSLATADTQYF. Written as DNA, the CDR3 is TGTGCCAGCAGCTTAGCTACGGCAGATACGCAGTATTTT.

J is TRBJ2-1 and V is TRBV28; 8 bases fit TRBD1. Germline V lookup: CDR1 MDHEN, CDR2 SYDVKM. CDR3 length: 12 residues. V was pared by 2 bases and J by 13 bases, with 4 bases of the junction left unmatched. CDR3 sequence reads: CASSLVRGPQFF. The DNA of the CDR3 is TGTGCCAGCAGTTTAGTCAGGGGGCCTCAGTTCTTC. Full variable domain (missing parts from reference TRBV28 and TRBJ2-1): DVKVTQSSRYLVKRTGEKVFLECVQDMDHENMFWYRQDPGLGLRLIYFSYDVKMKEKGDIPEGYSVSREKKERFSLILESASTNQTSMYLCASSLVRGPQFFGPGTRLTVL.

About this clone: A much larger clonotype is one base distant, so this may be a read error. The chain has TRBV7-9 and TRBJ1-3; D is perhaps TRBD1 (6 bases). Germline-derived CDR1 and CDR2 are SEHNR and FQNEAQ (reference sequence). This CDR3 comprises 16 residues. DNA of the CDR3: TGTGTCAGCAGCCCAAACAGGGTTTACTCTGGAAACACCATATATTTT. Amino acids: CVSSPNRVYSGNTIYF.

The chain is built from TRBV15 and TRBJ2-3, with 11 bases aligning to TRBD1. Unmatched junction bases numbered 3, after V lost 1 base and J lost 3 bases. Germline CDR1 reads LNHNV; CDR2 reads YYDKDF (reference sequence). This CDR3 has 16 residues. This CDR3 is CATSRGTGGATDTQYF. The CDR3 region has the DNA TGTGCCACCAGCAGAGGGACAGGGGGCGCGACAGATACGCAGTATTTT.

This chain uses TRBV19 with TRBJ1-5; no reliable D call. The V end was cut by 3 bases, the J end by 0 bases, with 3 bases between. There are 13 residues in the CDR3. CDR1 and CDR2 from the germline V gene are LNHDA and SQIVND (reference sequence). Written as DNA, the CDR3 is TGTGCCAGTAGTATTTCTAGCAATCAGCCCCAGCATTTT. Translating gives CASSISSNQPQHF. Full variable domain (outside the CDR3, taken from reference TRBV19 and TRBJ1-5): DGGITQSPKYLFRKEGQNVTLSCEQNLNHDAMYWYRQDPGQGLRLIYYSQIVNDFQKGDIAEGYSVSREKKESFPLTVTSAQKNPTAFYLCASSISSNQPQHFGDGTRLSIL.

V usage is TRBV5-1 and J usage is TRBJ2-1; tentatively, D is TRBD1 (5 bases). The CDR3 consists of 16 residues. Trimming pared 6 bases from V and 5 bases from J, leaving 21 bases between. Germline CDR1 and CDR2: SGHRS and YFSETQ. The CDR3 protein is CASTPPPQGLNNEQFF. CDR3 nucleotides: TGCGCCAGCACTCCGCCCCCGCAGGGCCTAAACAATGAGCAGTTCTTC.

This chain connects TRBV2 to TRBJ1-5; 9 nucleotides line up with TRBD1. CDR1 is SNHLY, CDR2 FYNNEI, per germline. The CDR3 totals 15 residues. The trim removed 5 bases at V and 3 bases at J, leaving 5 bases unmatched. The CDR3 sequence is CASSIRQGVNQPQHF. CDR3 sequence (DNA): TGTGCCAGCAGTATTCGACAGGGGGTCAATCAGCCCCAGCATTTT.

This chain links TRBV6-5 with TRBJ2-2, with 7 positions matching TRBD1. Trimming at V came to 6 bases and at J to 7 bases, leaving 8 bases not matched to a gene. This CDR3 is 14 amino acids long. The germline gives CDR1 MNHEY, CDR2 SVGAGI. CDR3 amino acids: CASREQGNFGELFF. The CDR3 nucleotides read TGTGCCAGCAGAGAACAGGGGAATTTCGGGGAGCTGTTTTTT.

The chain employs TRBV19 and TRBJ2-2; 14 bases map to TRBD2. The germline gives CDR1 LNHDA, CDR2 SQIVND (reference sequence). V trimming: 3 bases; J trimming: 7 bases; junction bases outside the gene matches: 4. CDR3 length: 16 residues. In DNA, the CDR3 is TGTGCCAGTAGTATTGTCGGACTAGCGGGAGGCGGGGAGCTGTTTTTT. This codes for CASSIVGLAGGGELFF.

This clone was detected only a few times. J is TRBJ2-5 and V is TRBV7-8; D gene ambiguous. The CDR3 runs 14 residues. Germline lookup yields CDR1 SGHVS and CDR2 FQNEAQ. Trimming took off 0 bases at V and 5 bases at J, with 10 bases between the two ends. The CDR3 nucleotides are TGTGCCAGCAGCTTAGCTGGCAGGTTTGAGACCCAGTACTTC. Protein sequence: CASSLAGRFETQYF.

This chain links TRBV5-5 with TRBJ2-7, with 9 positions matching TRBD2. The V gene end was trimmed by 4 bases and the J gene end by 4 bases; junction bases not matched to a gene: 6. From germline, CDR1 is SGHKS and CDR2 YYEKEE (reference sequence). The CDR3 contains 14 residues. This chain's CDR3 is CASSPMLAGYEQYF. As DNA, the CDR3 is TGTGCCAGCAGCCCCATGCTAGCGGGGTACGAGCAGTACTTC.

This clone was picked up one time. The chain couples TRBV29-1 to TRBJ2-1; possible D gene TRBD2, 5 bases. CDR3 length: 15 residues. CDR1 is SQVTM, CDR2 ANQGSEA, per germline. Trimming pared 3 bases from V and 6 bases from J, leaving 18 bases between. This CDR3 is CSVEGRDRVPNEQFF. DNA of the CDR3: TGCAGCGTTGAGGGCCGGGATAGGGTACCCAATGAGCAGTTCTTC.

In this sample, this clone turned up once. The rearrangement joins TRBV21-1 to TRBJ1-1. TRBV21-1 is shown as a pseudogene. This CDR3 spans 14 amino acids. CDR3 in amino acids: CASSTRSRVTEAFF. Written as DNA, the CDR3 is TGTGCCAGCAGCACCCGGAGCCGGGTCACTGAAGCTTTCTTT.

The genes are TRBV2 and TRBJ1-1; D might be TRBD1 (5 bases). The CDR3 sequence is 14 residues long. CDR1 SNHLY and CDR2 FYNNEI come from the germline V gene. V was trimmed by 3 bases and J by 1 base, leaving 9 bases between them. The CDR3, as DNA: TGTGCCAGCAGTGAGTGGGACCGGAACACTGAAGCTTTCTTT. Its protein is CASSEWDRNTEAFF.

CDR3 region: CSVEGVSLGAFF. As DNA, the CDR3 is TGCAGCGTTGAAGGGGTGTCTCTCGGAGCTTTCTTT. This rearrangement joins TRBV29-1 to TRBJ1-1; D gene unclear. The CDR3 spans 12 residues. V lost 1 base and J lost 10, with 13 bases in between. Germline values: CDR1 SQVTM, CDR2 ANQGSEA.

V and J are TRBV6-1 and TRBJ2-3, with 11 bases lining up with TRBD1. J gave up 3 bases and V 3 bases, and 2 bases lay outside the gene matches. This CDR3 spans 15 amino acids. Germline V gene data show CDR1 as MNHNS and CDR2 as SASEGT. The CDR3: CASSEGQGETDTQYF. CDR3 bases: TGTGCCAGCAGTGAGGGACAGGGGGAGACAGATACGCAGTATTTT.

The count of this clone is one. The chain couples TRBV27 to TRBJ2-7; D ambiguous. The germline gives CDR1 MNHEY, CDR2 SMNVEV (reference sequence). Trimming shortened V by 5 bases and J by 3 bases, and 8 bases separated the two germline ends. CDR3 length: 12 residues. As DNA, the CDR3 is TGTGCCAGCAGTGAACTCTTCTACGAGCAGTACTTC. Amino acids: CASSELFYEQYF.

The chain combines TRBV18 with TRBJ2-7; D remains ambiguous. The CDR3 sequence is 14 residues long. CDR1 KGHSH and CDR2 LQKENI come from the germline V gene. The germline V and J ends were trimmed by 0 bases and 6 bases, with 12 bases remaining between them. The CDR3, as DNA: TGTGCCAGCTCACCACCGGCAGTCTCGGGCGAGCAGTACTTC. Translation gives CASSPPAVSGEQYF. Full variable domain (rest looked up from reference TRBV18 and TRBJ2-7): NAGVMQNPRHLVRRRGQEARLRCSPMKGHSHVYWYRQLPEEGLKFMVYLQKENIIDESGMPKERFSAEFPKEGPSILRIQQVVRGDSAAYFCASSPPAVSGEQYFGPGTRLTVT.

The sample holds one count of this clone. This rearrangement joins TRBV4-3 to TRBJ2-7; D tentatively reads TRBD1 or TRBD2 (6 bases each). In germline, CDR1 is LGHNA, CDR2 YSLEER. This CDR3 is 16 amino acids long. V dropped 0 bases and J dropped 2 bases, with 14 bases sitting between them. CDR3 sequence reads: CASSQEMLGGPYEQYF. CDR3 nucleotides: TGCGCCAGCAGCCAAGAGATGCTAGGGGGGCCCTACGAGCAGTACTTC.

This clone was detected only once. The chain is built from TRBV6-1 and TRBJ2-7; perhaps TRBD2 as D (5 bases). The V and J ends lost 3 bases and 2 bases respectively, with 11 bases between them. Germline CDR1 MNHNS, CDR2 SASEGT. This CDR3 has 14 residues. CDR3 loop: CASSDQRFPYEQYF. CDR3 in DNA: TGTGCCAGCAGTGACCAGCGGTTCCCCTACGAGCAGTACTTC.